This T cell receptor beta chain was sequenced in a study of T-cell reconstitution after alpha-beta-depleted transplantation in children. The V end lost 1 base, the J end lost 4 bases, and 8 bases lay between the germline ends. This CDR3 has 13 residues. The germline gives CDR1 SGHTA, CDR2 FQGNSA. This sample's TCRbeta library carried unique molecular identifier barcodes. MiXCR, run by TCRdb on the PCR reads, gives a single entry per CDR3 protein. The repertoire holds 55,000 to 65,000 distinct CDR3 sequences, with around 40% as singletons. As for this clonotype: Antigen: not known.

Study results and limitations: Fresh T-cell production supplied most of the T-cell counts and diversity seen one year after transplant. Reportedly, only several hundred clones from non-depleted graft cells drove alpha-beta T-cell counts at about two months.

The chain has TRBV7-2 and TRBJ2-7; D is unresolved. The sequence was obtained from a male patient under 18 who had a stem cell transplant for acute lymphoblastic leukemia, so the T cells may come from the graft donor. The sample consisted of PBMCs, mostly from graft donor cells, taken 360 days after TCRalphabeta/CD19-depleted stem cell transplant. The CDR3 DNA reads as TGTGCCAGCAGCTTAGTGACACTTTACGAGCAGTACTTC. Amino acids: CASSLVTLYEQYF. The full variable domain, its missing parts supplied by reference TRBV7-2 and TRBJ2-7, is GAGVSQSPSNKVTEKGKDVELRCDPISGHTALYWYRQSLGQGLEFLIYFQGNSAPDKSGLPSDRFSAERTGGSVSTLTIQRTQQEDSAVYLCASSLVTLYEQYFGPGTRLTVT.